The entry below gives a single T cell receptor beta chain sequence along with its context. Its antigen is still unknown. The data originate from a study of cytomegalovirus exposure and HLA in healthy donors. The wider study: Of the donors genotyped, approximately 430 in all, over 80% fell in the Caucasian-associated ancestry cluster. Broader study findings: Being productive about 90% or about 30% of the time was typical of most TCR beta V segments in an earlier analysis.

Trimming cost V 2 bases and J 6 bases, with 17 bases left between them. There are 16 residues in the CDR3. The germline gives CDR1 WSHSY, CDR2 SAAADI. The PCR ran on 60 Vbeta and 13 Jbeta primers. TCRdb keeps only in-frame clones here, not all; method: immunoSEQ multiplex PCR. Here the sample spans approximately 150,000 clones, 60% to 80% being singletons. The J gene is TRBJ1-5, the V gene TRBV10-2, with no clear D. Source material: PBMCs. The TCR sequence derives from a man between 18 and 29 years old in good health and CMV-seropositive. The CDR3 sequence is CASSEVARSGSQPQHF. CDR3 sequence (DNA): TGCGCCAGCAGTGAGGTGGCTCGATCGGGGAGTCAGCCCCAGCATTTT.